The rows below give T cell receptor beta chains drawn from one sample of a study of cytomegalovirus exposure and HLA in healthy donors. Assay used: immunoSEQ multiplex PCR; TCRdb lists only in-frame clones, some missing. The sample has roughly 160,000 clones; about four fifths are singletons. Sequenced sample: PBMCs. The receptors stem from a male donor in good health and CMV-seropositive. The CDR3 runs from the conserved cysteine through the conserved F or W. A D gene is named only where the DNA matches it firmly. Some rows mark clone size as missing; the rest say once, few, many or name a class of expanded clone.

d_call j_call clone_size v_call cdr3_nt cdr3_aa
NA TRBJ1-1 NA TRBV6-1 TGTGCCAGCAGGGAGGGAGGCATGAACACTGAAGCTTTCTTT CASREGGMNTEAFF
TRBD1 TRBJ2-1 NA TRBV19 TGTGCCACCAGTTCCGACAGGGATGTTTTCTCCTACAATGAGCAGTTCTTC CATSSDRDVFSYNEQFF
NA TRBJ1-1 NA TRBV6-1 TGTGCCAGCAGACCGTTCATCGGTGAAGCTTTCTTT CASRPFIGEAFF
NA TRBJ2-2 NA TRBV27 TGTGCCAGCAGTTTATCCAGGGTAATCGCCGGGGAGCTGTTTTTT CASSLSRVIAGELFF
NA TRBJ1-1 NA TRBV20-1 TGCAGTGTTGTCCGGGCTGAAGCTTTCTTT CSVVRAEAFF
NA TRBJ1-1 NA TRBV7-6 TGTGCCAGCAGCTCCCCGCCGGGACACGAAGCTTTCTTT CASSSPPGHEAFF
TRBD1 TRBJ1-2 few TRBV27 TGTGCCAGCAGTCCCACCCCAGGGGGCGGCTGGGGCTACACCTTC CASSPTPGGGWGYTF
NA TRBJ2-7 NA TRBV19 TGTGCCAGTAGTGCAGGGACTTCTCAAGGTTACGAGCAGTACTTC CASSAGTSQGYEQYF
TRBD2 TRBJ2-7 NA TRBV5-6 TGTGCCAGCAGTCTGGGCAGCGGGAGGGCCGCGTACGAGCAGTACTTC CASSLGSGRAAYEQYF
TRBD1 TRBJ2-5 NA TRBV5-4 TGTGCCAGCAGCAAACTCCAGGGGGCAGAGACCCAGTACTTC CASSKLQGAETQYF
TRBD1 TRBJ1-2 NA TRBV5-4 TGTGCCAGCAGCCCACTGGGACAGGAGTATGGCTACACCTTC CASSPLGQEYGYTF
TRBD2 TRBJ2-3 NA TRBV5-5 TGTGCCAGCAGCTTGGGGGCGGGAGCACCAGTCCCAGAGAGGCAGTATTTT CASSLGAGAPVPERQYF
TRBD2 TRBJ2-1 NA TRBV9 TGTGCCAGCAGCGTAGGAGCGGGGAGTCACAATGAGCAGTTCTTC CASSVGAGSHNEQFF
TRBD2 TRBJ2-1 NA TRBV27 TGTGCCAGCAGTTTTACCCGACTAGCGGGAGAGGGAGATGAGCAGTTCTTC CASSFTRLAGEGDEQFF
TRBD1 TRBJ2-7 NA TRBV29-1 TGCAGCGTTAGGACAGGGCCGTACGAGCAGTACTTC CSVRTGPYEQYF
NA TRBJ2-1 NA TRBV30 TGTGCCTGGAGTGTGCGGTGGGGCCATGAGCAGTTCTTC CAWSVRWGHEQFF
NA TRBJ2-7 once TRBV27 TGTGCCAGCAGTGCCCCCGGGATCTCGAAGGACGAGCAGTACTTC CASSAPGISKDEQYF
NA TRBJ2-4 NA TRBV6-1 TGTGCCGGCTCAGAACAGGTCAAAAACATTCAGTACTTC CAGSEQVKNIQYF
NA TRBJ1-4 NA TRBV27 TGTGCCAGCAGACTTACAGGGACTAATGAAAAACTGTTTTTT CASRLTGTNEKLFF
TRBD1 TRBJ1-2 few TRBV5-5 TGTGCCAGCAGCTGGCAAGGGACAGGGCACTATGGCTACACCTTC CASSWQGTGHYGYTF
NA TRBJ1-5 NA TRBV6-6 TGTGCCAGCAGTTACGACTCGGGAGACGGCAATCAGCCCCAGCATTTT CASSYDSGDGNQPQHF
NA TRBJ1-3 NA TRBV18 TGTGCCAGCTCACCGTGGGGAGTAGCTGGAAACACCATATATTTT CASSPWGVAGNTIYF
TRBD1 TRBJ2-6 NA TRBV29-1 TGCAGCGTTGACGACAGGGATTGGTCTGGGGCCAACGGCCTGACTTTC CSVDDRDWSGANGLTF
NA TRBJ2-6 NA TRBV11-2 TGTGCCAGCAGCCCTCGGCGGGGTCCTGGGGCCAACGTCCTGACTTTC CASSPRRGPGANVLTF
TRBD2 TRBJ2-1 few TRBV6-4 TGTGCCAGCAGTGACGGGACTAGCTCCTACAATGAGCAGTTCTTC CASSDGTSSYNEQFF
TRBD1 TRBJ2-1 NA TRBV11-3 TGTGCCAGCAGCGAGGGACAGGGGAGGGCTAGCTCCTACAATGAGCAGTTCTTC CASSEGQGRASSYNEQFF
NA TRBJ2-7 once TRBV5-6 TGTGCCAGCAGCTTCCTACCCCAGGGGTTAGCCTACGAGCAGTACTTC CASSFLPQGLAYEQYF
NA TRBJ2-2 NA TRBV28 TGTGCCAGCGGAACAAACGCCGGGACACCGAACACCGGGGAGCTGTTTTTT CASGTNAGTPNTGELFF
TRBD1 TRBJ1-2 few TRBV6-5 TGTGCCAGCAAAGGGGACAGGGGTGGCTACACCTTC CASKGDRGGYTF
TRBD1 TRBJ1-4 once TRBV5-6 TGTGCCAGCAGCCATATCCGGGACAGGGGCGCGGTTAGGGAAAAACTGTTTTTT CASSHIRDRGAVREKLFF
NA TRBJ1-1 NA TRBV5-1 TGCGCCAGCAGCTTCAGGGGTATGAACACTGAAGCTTTCTTT CASSFRGMNTEAFF
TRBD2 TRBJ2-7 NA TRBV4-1 TGCGCCAGCAGCCAGGAACTAGCGGGAGCATCCCACGAGCAGTACTTC CASSQELAGASHEQYF
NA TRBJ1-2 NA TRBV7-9 TGTGCCAGCAGCTTAGCGCTATCAGGGGTCTACGGCTACACCTTC CASSLALSGVYGYTF
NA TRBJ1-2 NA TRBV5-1 TGCGCCAGCAGCTTGATTACAGGGAACTATGGCTACACCTTC CASSLITGNYGYTF
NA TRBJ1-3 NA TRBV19 TGTGCCACCGGACAGATGAGCTCTGGAAACACCATATATTTT CATGQMSSGNTIYF
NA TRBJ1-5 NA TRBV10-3 TGTGCCACCCTACAACCAACGCCAGGGTTATCAAGCAATCAGCCCCAGCATTTT CATLQPTPGLSSNQPQHF
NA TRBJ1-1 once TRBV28 TGTGCCAGCAGTTTTATAACCGGCACTGAAGCTTTCTTT CASSFITGTEAFF
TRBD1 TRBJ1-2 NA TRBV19 TGTGCCAGTAGTATCCGGGACAGGGGTTACGGCTACACCTTC CASSIRDRGYGYTF
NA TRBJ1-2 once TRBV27 TGTGCCAGCAGTGGAGGCTTAGTGAAAGTTGGAGGCTACACCTTC CASSGGLVKVGGYTF
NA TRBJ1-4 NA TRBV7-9 TGTGCCAGCAGCCCGGGGAGGGCGGGGGATGAAAAACTGTTTTTT CASSPGRAGDEKLFF
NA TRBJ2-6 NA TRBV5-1 TGCGCCAGCAGGGAATGGGGCATCTCTGGGGCCAACGTCCTGACTTTC CASREWGISGANVLTF
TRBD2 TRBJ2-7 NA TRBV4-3 TGCGCCAGCAGCCAAGGGGCTAGCGGGGGGTGGGAGCAGTACTTC CASSQGASGGWEQYF
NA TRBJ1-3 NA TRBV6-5 TGTGCCAGCAGCCTTGGAAACACCATATATTTT CASSLGNTIYF
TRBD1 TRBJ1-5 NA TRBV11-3 TGTGCCAGCATCCACCGGGACAGGGACCAACAGCCCCAGCATTTT CASIHRDRDQQPQHF
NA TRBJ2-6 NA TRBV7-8 TGTGCCAGCCCCCGGGGGACTGGGGCCAACGTCCTGACTTTC CASPRGTGANVLTF
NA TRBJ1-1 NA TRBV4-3 TGCGCCAGCAGCCAAGATCTGACAGGCGAAACTTTCTTT CASSQDLTGETFF
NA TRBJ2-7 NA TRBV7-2 TGTGCCAGCAGCTTAGTCACAGAGTCCTACGAGCAGTACTTC CASSLVTESYEQYF
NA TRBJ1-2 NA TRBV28 TGTGCCAGCAGTATATCACAGGGCAACTATGGCTACACCTTC CASSISQGNYGYTF
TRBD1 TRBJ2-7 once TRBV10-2 TGCGCCAGTATAGGGGACAGTGGAAACGAGCAGTACTTC CASIGDSGNEQYF
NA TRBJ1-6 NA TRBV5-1 TGCGCCAGCAGCTTGGCTGGAGGAGCCTTGGGTTCACCCCTCCACTTT CASSLAGGALGSPLHF